Below are 10 T cell receptor beta chains sequenced from a single sample in a study of neoadjuvant anti-PD-1 for oral cavity cancer. The assay was immunoSEQ multiplex PCR, and TCRdb's table has in-frame clones only and misses some. This sample has roughly 7,000 clones; around 80% occur once, and the top ten carry around 3.5%. The material sequenced was PBMCs, taken before nivolumab (anti-PD-1) treatment. These receptors all come from a person between 40 and 79 years old with oral cavity squamous cell carcinoma.

This chain joins TRBV28 and TRBJ2-1; D gene unclear. Trimming removed 4 bases at V and 10 bases at J, with 11 bases between. The CDR3 is 12 amino acids. CDR1 and CDR2 (germline): MDHEN, SYDVKM. In DNA form, the CDR3 reads TGTGCCAGCAGTTATTCGGTGAGAGAGCAGTTCTTC. Protein sequence: CASSYSVREQFF. Combining the CDR3 with reference TRBV28 and TRBJ2-1 gives the whole variable domain DVKVTQSSRYLVKRTGEKVFLECVQDMDHENMFWYRQDPGLGLRLIYFSYDVKMKEKGDIPEGYSVSREKKERFSLILESASTNQTSMYLCASSYSVREQFFGPGTRLTVL.

The chain recombines TRBV28 with TRBJ2-5, with D perhaps being TRBD1 or TRBD2 (5 bases each). This CDR3 contains 17 residues. V was pared by 4 bases and J by 4 bases, with 22 bases between. Per the germline V gene, CDR1 is MDHEN and CDR2 is SYDVKM. CDR3 in amino acids: CASSSGTTAKRGETQYF. CDR3 DNA sequence: TGTGCCAGCAGTTCGGGGACGACTGCTAAAAGGGGAGAGACCCAGTACTTC. The full variable domain, completed using reference TRBV28 and TRBJ2-5, is DVKVTQSSRYLVKRTGEKVFLECVQDMDHENMFWYRQDPGLGLRLIYFSYDVKMKEKGDIPEGYSVSREKKERFSLILESASTNQTSMYLCASSSGTTAKRGETQYFGPGTRLLVL.

This chain connects TRBV7-2 to TRBJ2-7; D not resolved. Per germline, CDR1 SGHTA and CDR2 FQGNSA. V was cut by 5 bases and J by 2 bases, with 4 bases left in between. The CDR3 runs 11 residues. As DNA, the CDR3 is TGTGCCAGCAGCGTAACCTACGAGCAGTACTTC. Its protein product is CASSVTYEQYF.

The chain employs TRBV10-3 and TRBJ2-5; D perhaps matches TRBD2 (6 bases). The CDR3 contains 14 residues. With 7 bases removed from V and 1 base from J, the gap between germline ends came to 13 bases. The germline V gene encodes CDR1 ENHRY and CDR2 SYGVKD. CDR3 bases: TGTGCCATCAAACCACGGGGGAGCCAAGAGACCCAGTACTTC. It codes for CAIKPRGSQETQYF.

V gene TRBV7-2 combines with J gene TRBJ1-6; D not certain. Germline V gene sequence: CDR1 SGHTA, CDR2 FQGNSA. The CDR3 spans 15 residues. V lost 4 bases to trimming and J lost 9 bases, with 16 bases between them. The CDR3 region is CASSSETATLSPLHF. Written as DNA, the CDR3 is TGTGCCAGCAGCTCGGAGACCGCCACCCTTTCACCCCTCCACTTT.

V and J are TRBV7-2 and TRBJ1-2, with 7 positions matching TRBD1. Per germline, CDR1 SGHTA and CDR2 FQGNSA. The CDR3 is 14 residues long. V lost 1 base, J lost 2 bases, and 1 base stayed unmatched. CDR3 sequence reads: CASSLEGQNYGYTF. The CDR3 coding sequence is TGTGCCAGCAGCTTAGAGGGACAGAACTATGGCTACACCTTC.

The rearrangement joins TRBV19 to TRBJ1-2; TRBD1 is a possible D gene (5 bases). The CDR3 is made up of 13 amino acids. Germline V CDR1 and CDR2: LNHDA, SQIVND (reference sequence). The V and J ends lost 3 bases and 5 bases respectively, with 10 bases between them. CDR3 region: CASSIRATYGYTF. CDR3 DNA sequence: TGTGCCAGTAGTATCAGGGCGACTTATGGCTACACCTTC.

The chain employs TRBV7-2 and TRBJ2-7, with 14 bases identical to TRBD2. The germline CDR1 and CDR2 sequences are SGHTA and FQGNSA. V was pared by 5 bases and J by 1 base, with 10 bases of the junction left unmatched. The CDR3 runs to 18 residues. Here the CDR3 reads CASSKTSGGAQFSYEQYF. The CDR3 DNA reads as TGTGCCAGCAGCAAGACTAGCGGGGGGGCCCAATTTTCCTACGAGCAGTACTTC.

This clone was picked up a small number of times. This sequence joins TRBV10-3 and TRBJ1-6, with D perhaps TRBD1 (6 bases). This CDR3 has 16 residues. Germline-derived CDR1 and CDR2 are ENHRY and SYGVKD. V was pared by 0 bases and J by 4 bases, with 10 bases between. The CDR3 is CAISESPGQYNSPLHF. CDR3 bases: TGTGCCATCAGTGAGTCGCCGGGACAATATAATTCACCCCTCCACTTT.

This sequence joins TRBV6-1 and TRBJ2-3; 7 bases are a match to TRBD2. Germline assignment: CDR1 MNHNS and CDR2 SASEGT. The CDR3 has 16 residues. J gave up 2 bases and V 4 bases, and 9 bases lay outside the gene matches. The DNA of the CDR3 is TGTGCCAGCAGTGGAGAACGGGACTATTCCACAGATACGCAGTATTTT. Encoded protein: CASSGERDYSTDTQYF.